This TCR beta chain was recovered during a study of monozygotic twins with inflammatory bowel disease. Whole-study results and caveats: For repertoire similarity, concordant twins did not differ from discordant twins, possibly because power was limited.

UMIs that had a 6-nucleotide sample barcode were put in using template switching. TCRdb re-called the 5' RACE reads and catalogs CDR3 proteins one per entry, DNA excluded. This sample's clone table lists 400,000 or so distinct CDR3 sequences. The V gene's germline CDR1 is SGHRS and CDR2 YFSETQ. CDR3 length: 15 amino acids. Concerning this clonotype itself: Its antigen is unknown.

This chain links TRBV5-1 with TRBJ1-2; the TRBD1 assignment by TCRdb is unverifiable without DNA. Source material: blood. The clonotype was recovered from a human donor with ulcerative colitis or Crohn's disease, or a healthy co-twin of an affected twin (not recorded which). The CDR3 sequence is CASSLDRQVNYGYTF.